What follows is one T cell receptor (beta chain) and its context. These data come from a study of cytomegalovirus exposure and HLA in healthy donors. Participants comprised healthy donors of bone marrow. The PCR employed 60 Vbeta primers together with 13 Jbeta primers. TCRdb keeps only in-frame clones here, not all; method: immunoSEQ multiplex PCR. The profile shows 100,000 or so clones, 70% of them singletons. Sequencing was carried out using PBMCs. The receptor was derived from a man in his forties in good health and CMV-seropositive.

CDR3 amino acids: CATRPWLESQETQYF. The CDR3 coding sequence is TGTGCCACCAGACCTTGGTTGGAGAGCCAAGAGACCCAGTACTTC. J is TRBJ2-5 and V is TRBV19; D is unresolved. Germline V gene lookup returns CDR1 LNHDA and CDR2 SQIVND (reference sequence). The CDR3 spans 15 residues. Trimming left V 10 bases short and J 1 base short, with 19 bases between. Combining the CDR3 with reference TRBV19 and TRBJ2-5 gives the whole variable domain DGGITQSPKYLFRKEGQNVTLSCEQNLNHDAMYWYRQDPGQGLRLIYYSQIVNDFQKGDIAEGYSVSREKKESFPLTVTSAQKNPTAFYLCATRPWLESQETQYFGPGTRLLVL.